Shown below are 30 T cell receptor beta chains from a single sample sequenced in a study of post-analysis software for immune sequencing data. Study-wide findings and caveats: TRBV5-6, TRBV5-1 and TRBV20-1 belonged to a set of roughly five TRBV segments that were more frequent in patients than controls.

Libraries were made from TCR beta cDNA, and they carried unique molecular identifiers. TCRdb reprocessed the PCR reads with MiXCR, giving one entry per CDR3 protein. The table lists more than 450,000 distinct CDR3 sequences, around 44% of them singletons, with roughly 1.8% in the top ten. The antigens these receptors bind are not known. Sequencing used blood. These TCRs come from a girl between 10 and 17 years old with multiple sclerosis.

The chain links TRBV4-1 to TRBJ1-1, with 8 bases that match TRBD1. CDR3 length equals 15 residues. In germline, CDR1 is MGHRA, CDR2 YSYEKL. The J segment lost 11 bases and the V segment lost 0 bases, leaving 11 bases of the junction unmatched. The DNA of the CDR3 is TGCGCCAGCAGCCAAGATCCCCAGGCCCGGACAGGGGCTTTCTTT. It encodes CASSQDPQARTGAFF.

This clonotype was seen once. This chain joins TRBV5-1 and TRBJ2-1; 9 bases fit TRBD2. V gave up 3 bases and J gave up 10 bases; unmatched junction bases: 5. Germline lookup yields CDR1 SGHRS and CDR2 YFSETQ. This CDR3 contains 13 residues. The CDR3 loop is CASSSGTSPEQFF. CDR3 coding DNA: TGCGCCAGCAGCTCCGGGACTAGCCCCGAGCAGTTCTTC.

This sequence joins TRBV5-1 and TRBJ2-5; 8 bases agree with TRBD1. CDR3 length equals 16 residues. Germline V gene sequence: CDR1 SGHRS, CDR2 YFSETQ. After removal of 0 bases from V and 4 bases from J, the junction contained 8 bases not matched to a gene. For the CDR3, the DNA is TGCGCCAGCAGCTTGGGACGGGGACAGGTAGGAGAGACCCAGTACTTC. Amino acid sequence: CASSLGRGQVGETQYF. Supplemented by reference TRBV5-1 and TRBJ2-5, the full variable domain reads KAGVTQTPRYLIKTRGQQVTLSCSPISGHRSVSWYQQTPGQGLQFLFEYFSETQRNKGNFPGRFSGRQFSNSRSEMNVSTLELGDSALYLCASSLGRGQVGETQYFGPGTRLLVL.

The CDR3, as DNA: TGTGCCAGCAGCGCGTTCCGGGACAGGGGCAATGAGCAGTTCTTC. Translation gives CASSAFRDRGNEQFF. The chain joins TRBV7-3 to TRBJ2-1, with TRBD1 matching 10 bases. This CDR3 has 15 residues. Germline-derived CDR1 and CDR2 are SGHTA and FQGTGA. V gave up 5 bases and J gave up 6 bases; unmatched junction bases: 7. The whole variable domain, remainder taken from reference TRBV7-3 and TRBJ2-1, is GAGVSQTPSNKVTEKGKYVELRCDPISGHTALYWYRQSLGQGPEFLIYFQGTGAADDSGLPNDRFFAVRPEGSVSTLKIQRTERGDSAVYLCASSAFRDRGNEQFFGPGTRLTVL.

The CDR3 DNA reads as TGCGCCAGCCGCAGTGATCCCCCCCAGGGGACCTACGAGCAGTACTTC. Translated, it gives CASRSDPPQGTYEQYF. The chain uses TRBV10-2 and TRBJ2-7; weak D call: TRBD1 (6 bases). Germline V lookup: CDR1 WSHSY, CDR2 SAAADI. The germline V and J ends were trimmed by 8 bases and 2 bases, with 22 bases remaining between them. The CDR3 contains 16 residues.

This clonotype has a handful of counts. The chain recombines TRBV13 with TRBJ2-5; D unresolved. Germline CDR1 reads PRHDT; CDR2 reads FYEKMQ (reference sequence). The V gene lost 2 bases and the J gene lost 4 bases, with 5 bases spanning the gap. CDR3 size: 12 residues. The CDR3: CASSLFTETQYF. DNA for the CDR3: TGTGCCAGCAGCTTATTCACAGAGACCCAGTACTTC. Full variable domain (rest looked up from reference TRBV13 and TRBJ2-5): AAGVIQSPRHLIKEKRETATLKCYPIPRHDTVYWYQQGPGQDPQFLISFYEKMQSDKGSIPDRFSAQQFSDYHSELNMSSLELGDSALYFCASSLFTETQYFGPGTRLLVL.

The chain links TRBV12-3 or TRBV12-4 to TRBJ1-3, with 11 bases that match TRBD1. Germline trimming cut 3 bases from V and 0 bases from J; bases unmatched to any gene: 4. The CDR3 is 17 amino acids. The CDR3 coding sequence is TGTGCCAGCAGTTTGTCCGGACAGGGGGCCTCTGGAAACACCATATATTTT. The encoded protein is CASSLSGQGASGNTIYF.

The rearrangement uses TRBV10-3 and TRBJ1-5; D not resolved. Germline CDR1 is ENHRY and CDR2 is SYGVKD. Trimming removed 2 bases from V and 1 base from J, with 6 bases in between. This CDR3 spans 14 amino acids. CDR3 sequence: CAISERKSNQPQHF. CDR3 coding DNA: TGTGCCATCAGTGAGAGGAAAAGCAATCAGCCCCAGCATTTT.

The CDR3 nucleotides read TGTGCCAGCAGTAGGGTATTGACAGCCTCCGGCAATGTTGATCAGCCCCAGCATTTT. This encodes CASSRVLTASGNVDQPQHF. This chain uses TRBV12-3 or TRBV12-4 with TRBJ1-5; a possible D gene is TRBD1 (5 bases). Trimming stripped 5 bases from V and 5 bases from J, with 28 bases between. The CDR3 sequence is 19 residues long.

The genes are TRBV20-1 and TRBJ2-7, with D perhaps TRBD2 (6 bases). This CDR3 is built from 12 residues. Germline V gene lookup returns CDR1 DFQATT and CDR2 SNEGSKA (reference sequence). Trimming took 0 bases from V and 3 from J, leaving 6 bases between them. CDR3 sequence: CSARETSYEQYF. The CDR3 DNA reads as TGCAGTGCTAGAGAGACTAGCTACGAGCAGTACTTC.

This clonotype appeared once. An end of the junction does not agree with germline; a read error may underlie this. The chain carries TRBV28 and TRBJ2-7; tentative D call: TRBD2 (6 bases). CDR3 length: 15 residues. The V gene's germline CDR1 is MDHEN and CDR2 SYDVKM. CDR3 nucleotide sequence: TGTGCCTGCAGTATGTGGGGGGACGGAACCTACGAGCAGTACTTC. It specifies CACSMWGDGTYEQYF.

V gene TRBV6-5 combines with J gene TRBJ1-2; 10 bases map to TRBD1. Losses at the gene ends were 5 bases for V and 4 bases for J; bases not matched to a gene: 7. This CDR3 contains 15 residues. Germline V lookup: CDR1 MNHEY, CDR2 SVGAGI. The DNA for the CDR3 is TGTGCCAGCAGTACTGGACAGGGGGTAATCTATGGCTACACCTTC. As protein: CASSTGQGVIYGYTF.

Comment on this clonotype: One end of the junction is discordant with germline, which a read error may explain. The chain is built from TRBV12-3 or TRBV12-4 and TRBJ1-4; 7 bases agree with TRBD1. This CDR3 has 14 amino acids. The CDR3 region is CASTRDRRNGKLFF. CDR3 nucleotide sequence: TGTGCCAGCACCCGGGACAGACGTAATGGAAAACTGTTTTTT.

This sequence joins TRBV6-5 and TRBJ2-3; TRBD2 aligns across 8 bases. Germline lookup yields CDR1 MNHEY and CDR2 SVGAGI. This CDR3 spans 16 amino acids. The ends lost 4 bases at V and 0 bases at J; junction bases unmatched: 6. CDR3 DNA: TGTGCCAGCAGTTCCTTAGCGGGGCGAAGCACAGATACGCAGTATTTT. Its protein is CASSSLAGRSTDTQYF.

The chain couples TRBV29-1 to TRBJ2-3; D gene unclear. Germline assignment: CDR1 SQVTM and CDR2 ANQGSEA. Trimming removed 6 bases at V and 2 bases at J, with 12 bases between. This CDR3 has 13 residues. CDR3 bases: TGCAGCGTAGAGACAATTCTCACAGATACGCAGTATTTT. Residues: CSVETILTDTQYF.

The rearrangement joins TRBV9 to TRBJ1-4; a possible D gene is TRBD1 (6 bases). The CDR3 has 17 residues. The germline V gene has CDR1 SGDLS and CDR2 YYNGEE. Trimming left V 3 bases short and J 2 bases short, with 17 bases between. This CDR3 is CASSGGTGPSTNEKLFF. In DNA form, the CDR3 reads TGTGCCAGCAGCGGAGGAACAGGGCCATCGACTAATGAAAAACTGTTTTTT.

The chain uses TRBV5-5 and TRBJ2-1, with D perhaps being TRBD1 or TRBD2 (5 bases each). V was clipped by 0 bases and J by 9 bases, with 13 bases between them. The CDR3 covers 14 residues. The germline V gene encodes CDR1 SGHKS and CDR2 YYEKEE (reference sequence). The CDR3 sequence is CASSLAGAVGEQFF. The CDR3 bases are TGTGCCAGCAGCTTGGCCGGGGCAGTTGGTGAGCAGTTCTTC.

V is TRBV10-3 and J is TRBJ2-1; no clear D gene. The germline gives CDR1 ENHRY, CDR2 SYGVKD. V was shortened by 4 bases and J by 8 bases, with 6 bases between the two germline ends. The CDR3 has 11 amino acids. This CDR3 is CAISATDEQFF. The CDR3 coding sequence is TGTGCCATCAGTGCGACGGATGAGCAGTTCTTC.

V is TRBV10-3 and J is TRBJ1-2; 11 bases match TRBD1. The germline V gene encodes CDR1 ENHRY and CDR2 SYGVKD. The junction had 7 bases not matched to a gene; V was cut back by 5 bases and J by 5 bases. The CDR3 has 15 amino acids. CDR3 in amino acids: CAISPGQGAIYGYTF. DNA of the CDR3: TGTGCCATCAGTCCTGGACAGGGGGCAATTTATGGCTACACCTTC.

J is TRBJ2-1 and V is TRBV29-1; 10 positions agree with TRBD1. The CDR3 length is 15 residues. V dropped 7 bases and J dropped 6; count of bases not matched to a gene: 12. The germline V gene encodes CDR1 SQVTM and CDR2 ANQGSEA. Written as DNA, the CDR3 is TGCAGCGGAGCCGGGCGGGACAGGGGCCCCAATGAGCAGTTCTTC. It encodes CSGAGRDRGPNEQFF.

This clonotype has a handful of counts. This rearrangement joins TRBV5-1 to TRBJ1-2; TRBD1 aligns across 8 bases. Germline lookup yields CDR1 SGHRS and CDR2 YFSETQ. The junction had 7 bases not matched to a gene; V was cut back by 3 bases and J by 0 bases. The CDR3 is made up of 16 amino acids. The CDR3 here is CASSSGTGATNYGYTF. Written as DNA, the CDR3 is TGCGCCAGCAGCTCTGGGACAGGCGCCACTAACTATGGCTACACCTTC.

The V call is TRBV4-1, the J call TRBJ2-1, with D possibly being TRBD1 or TRBD2 (5 bases each). Trimming took off 0 bases at V and 0 bases at J, with 9 bases between the two ends. This CDR3 contains 16 residues. From germline, CDR1 is MGHRA and CDR2 YSYEKL. CDR3 sequence: CASSQDWGSSYNEQFF. DNA for the CDR3: TGCGCCAGCAGCCAAGATTGGGGGAGCTCCTACAATGAGCAGTTCTTC.

V and J are TRBV4-1 and TRBJ2-3, with TRBD2 matching 12 bases. Trimming at V came to 4 bases and at J to 5 bases, leaving 4 bases not matched to a gene. This CDR3 is 15 amino acids long. Looked up from germline, CDR1 is MGHRA and CDR2 is YSYEKL. The CDR3 is CASSPTGLAGDTQYF. DNA for the CDR3: TGCGCCAGCAGCCCAACGGGACTAGCGGGAGATACGCAGTATTTT.

The V call is TRBV6-5, the J call TRBJ2-1, with TRBD2 as a possible D gene (5 bases). CDR1 and CDR2 from the germline V gene are MNHEY and SVGAGI. The CDR3 is 16 amino acids. V dropped 4 bases and J dropped 0 bases, with 13 bases sitting between them. CDR3 residues: CASSFSRAVSYNEQFF. The CDR3 DNA is TGTGCCAGCAGTTTTTCGCGGGCCGTCTCCTACAATGAGCAGTTCTTC.

The rearrangement uses TRBV5-1 and TRBJ1-1, with 7 bases aligning to TRBD1. V lost 3 bases to trimming and J lost 5 bases; unmatched junction nucleotides: 10. CDR3 length: 15 residues. In germline, CDR1 is SGHRS, CDR2 YFSETQ. Here the CDR3 reads CASSWTGGEETEAFF. For the CDR3, the DNA is TGCGCCAGCAGCTGGACAGGCGGGGAAGAGACTGAAGCTTTCTTT.

The rearrangement joins TRBV19 to TRBJ1-5; 10 bases agree with TRBD1. Trimming took 4 bases from V and 4 from J; bases not matched to a gene: 4. The CDR3 extends over 15 amino acids. Germline CDR1 LNHDA, CDR2 SQIVND (reference sequence). DNA of the CDR3: TGTGCCAGTAGTAAGGGACAGGGGTGGAATCAGCCCCAGCATTTT. Translated, it gives CASSKGQGWNQPQHF.

In the case of this clonotype: In this CDR3 the conserved last residue, phenylalanine or tryptophan, is missing, so a read error is likely. The rearrangement uses TRBV27 and TRBJ2-1, with 8 positions matching TRBD2. This CDR3 has 16 amino acids. From germline, CDR1 is MNHEY and CDR2 SMNVEV (reference sequence). V trimming: 4 bases; J trimming: 1 base; junction bases outside the gene matches: 6. The CDR3 bases are TGTGCCAGCAGTTCTTTAGCGGGGAGGTCCTACAATGAGCAGTTCGTC. It codes for CASSSLAGRSYNEQFV.

The genes are TRBV4-1 and TRBJ1-2; a possible D gene is TRBD1 (5 bases). V was cut by 2 bases and J by 0 bases, with 13 bases left in between. CDR3 length equals 16 residues. Germline V gene sequence: CDR1 MGHRA, CDR2 YSYEKL. The CDR3 nucleotides are TGCGCCAGCAGCCAACTAGGGACCGAGACTAACTATGGCTACACCTTC. This translates into CASSQLGTETNYGYTF.

V gene TRBV5-6 combines with J gene TRBJ2-5, with 7 nucleotides matching TRBD1. This CDR3 spans 13 amino acids. In germline, CDR1 is SGHDT, CDR2 YYEEEE. J was trimmed by 2 bases and V by 7 bases; bases with no gene match: 5. CDR3 protein: CASHWTGQETQYF. The CDR3 region has the DNA TGTGCCAGCCATTGGACAGGACAAGAGACCCAGTACTTC.

Only a few counts were recorded for this clonotype. This chain connects TRBV7-3 to TRBJ1-1; no firm D call. Trimming took off 8 bases at V and 6 bases at J, with 16 bases between the two ends. CDR3 length: 13 amino acids. Germline V gene lookup returns CDR1 SGHTA and CDR2 FQGTGA. Here the CDR3 DNA reads TGTGCCAGCGCCTACGACGGTAGGGCTGAAGCTTTCTTT. Its translation: CASAYDGRAEAFF.